Listed here is a single T cell receptor beta chain. Its antigen is undetermined. CDR1 SGHRS and CDR2 YFSETQ come from the germline V gene. The CDR3 is 15 residues long. Trimming pared 4 bases from V and 2 bases from J, leaving 15 bases between. This entry comes from a study of radiotherapy plus CTLA-4 blockade in lung cancer. Background on the study: Overall, around 19% of patients showed an objective response, while over 30% attained disease control.

Study observations and caveats: In blood, TCR clones derived from the tumor expanded after radiotherapy plus ipilimumab.

TCRdb's table, derived via immunoSEQ multiplex PCR, lists solely in-frame clones and lacks some. This table holds 35,000 to 50,000 clones, roughly 73% found once. Those with chemo-refractory metastatic non-small-cell lung cancer were treated with focal radiation combined with CTLA-4 blockade using ipilimumab. This sequence originates from a human donor with non-small cell lung cancer who had a complete response to radiotherapy plus ipilimumab. This material consisted of peripheral blood, taken from a patient treated with radiotherapy plus ipilimumab. The chain recombines TRBV5-1 with TRBJ2-5; D remains ambiguous. The CDR3 loop is CASSQALWVQETQYF. CDR3 DNA sequence: TGCGCCAGCAGCCAGGCCCTCTGGGTTCAAGAGACCCAGTACTTC.